The 22 T cell receptor beta chains given below trace back to one sample, sequenced in a study of cytomegalovirus exposure and HLA in healthy donors. A multiplex PCR was run with 60 Vbeta primers and 13 Jbeta primers. Measured with immunoSEQ multiplex PCR; TCRdb has only the in-frame clones, and not every one. This table has roughly 150,000 clones, 73% appearing once. Source material: PBMCs. These receptors were taken from a woman aged 18-35 years in good health and CMV-seronegative.

CDR3 sequence reads: CASSPRLAGGYNEQFF. The CDR3 DNA sequence: TGTGCCAGTAGTCCCAGACTAGCGGGGGGTTACAATGAGCAGTTCTTC. The chain uses TRBV19 and TRBJ2-1, with TRBD2 matching 13 bases. CDR1 and CDR2 (germline): LNHDA, SQIVND (reference sequence). The ends lost 5 bases at V and 4 bases at J; junction bases unmatched: 5. This CDR3 comprises 16 residues.

The J gene is TRBJ2-1, the V gene TRBV7-8; 7 nucleotides line up with TRBD1. This CDR3 spans 15 amino acids. Germline V gives CDR1 SGHVS, CDR2 FQNEAQ. V was pared by 4 bases and J by 3 bases, with 6 bases of the junction left unmatched. The chain's CDR3 is CASSSWTGIYNEQFF. The DNA for the CDR3 is TGTGCCAGCAGCTCCTGGACAGGCATCTACAATGAGCAGTTCTTC.

This clone occurred once. The chain uses TRBV4-2 and TRBJ1-2; the D gene is possibly TRBD1 (5 bases). CDR1 is LGHNA, CDR2 YNFKEQ, per germline. The V end lost 1 base, the J end lost 4 bases, and 10 bases lay between the germline ends. CDR3 length: 14 amino acids. The CDR3 sequence: CASSQGEGTYGYTF. In DNA form, the CDR3 reads TGTGCCAGCAGCCAAGGGGAGGGGACCTATGGCTACACCTTC.

The chain has TRBV4-1 and TRBJ1-5; D is unresolved. V was shortened by 1 base and J by 6 bases, with 10 bases between the two germline ends. CDR3 length: 14 amino acids. Germline assignment: CDR1 MGHRA and CDR2 YSYEKL. CDR3 sequence (DNA): TGCGCCAGCAGCCAAGGCGGGTCAAGTCAGCCCCAGCATTTT. This sequence encodes CASSQGGSSQPQHF.

The chain links TRBV6-1 to TRBJ2-5; the match to TRBD1 covers 7 bases. Per the germline V gene, CDR1 is MNHNS and CDR2 is SASEGT. V was pared by 1 base and J by 0 bases, with 11 bases of the junction left unmatched. The CDR3 consists of 18 residues. The DNA for the CDR3 is TGTGCCAGCAGTGAAGACCCCAGGGGGACACAGTACCAAGAGACCCAGTACTTC. Amino acids: CASSEDPRGTQYQETQYF.

V and J are TRBV7-6 and TRBJ2-5, with D tentatively TRBD2 (5 bases). The V and J ends lost 1 base and 3 bases respectively, with 9 bases between them. The germline V gene has CDR1 SGHVS and CDR2 FNYEAQ. The CDR3 spans 14 residues. Here the CDR3 DNA reads TGTGCCAGCAGCTTAGGTGCTAGCAAAGAGACCCAGTACTTC. This sequence encodes CASSLGASKETQYF.

This clone was found once. V is TRBV4-3 and J is TRBJ1-2; a weak D match, TRBD1 (6 bases). Germline V gene data show CDR1 as LGHNA and CDR2 as YSLEER. The CDR3 is made up of 15 amino acids. Trimming left V 5 bases short and J 4 bases short, with 17 bases between. The CDR3 DNA follows: TGCGCCAGCAGCGCGCGGGGGCGGGGTATCTATGGCTACACCTTC. As protein: CASSARGRGIYGYTF.

The chain employs TRBV19 and TRBJ2-3, with 9 bases matching TRBD2. Losses at the gene ends were 5 bases for V and 6 bases for J; bases not matched to a gene: 9. Per the germline V gene, CDR1 is LNHDA and CDR2 is SQIVND (reference sequence). There are 15 residues in the CDR3. CDR3 protein: CASSPEGLAVDTQYF. The CDR3 region has the DNA TGTGCCAGTAGTCCGGAGGGACTAGCCGTCGATACGCAGTATTTT.

The gene calls are TRBV27 and TRBJ2-7; D is unresolved. Germline CDR1 MNHEY, CDR2 SMNVEV (reference sequence). V lost 11 bases, J lost 5 bases, and 10 bases lay in between. This CDR3 region has 10 residues. The CDR3 sequence is CAPRSNEQYF. The CDR3 DNA is TGTGCCCCGCGATCTAACGAGCAGTACTTC.

The chain employs TRBV4-1 and TRBJ1-2, with 9 nucleotides matching TRBD1. This CDR3 is built from 18 residues. Germline V CDR1 and CDR2: MGHRA, YSYEKL. J lost 0 bases, V lost 3 bases, and 11 bases had no gene match. CDR3 residues: CASSQGPGQGSPNYGYTF. The CDR3 nucleotides are TGCGCCAGCAGCCAGGGACCGGGACAGGGAAGTCCTAACTATGGCTACACCTTC.

The gene calls are TRBV7-2 and TRBJ1-1; no clear D gene. The ends were cut back, 1 base at V and 0 bases at J, with 9 bases in the middle. CDR3 size: 15 residues. Germline CDR1 SGHTA, CDR2 FQGNSA. CDR3 nucleotides: TGTGCCAGCAGCTTAGGAGATCCCATGAACACTGAAGCTTTCTTT. Amino acid sequence: CASSLGDPMNTEAFF.

The rearrangement joins TRBV19 to TRBJ2-2, with 7 positions matching TRBD2. Germline assignment: CDR1 LNHDA and CDR2 SQIVND (reference sequence). The J segment lost 0 bases and the V segment lost 9 bases, leaving 4 bases of the junction unmatched. The CDR3 spans 14 residues. CDR3 coding DNA: TGTGCCAGCCGGGACTATTCGAACACCGGGGAGCTGTTTTTT. This sequence encodes CASRDYSNTGELFF. The whole variable domain, remainder taken from reference TRBV19 and TRBJ2-2, is DGGITQSPKYLFRKEGQNVTLSCEQNLNHDAMYWYRQDPGQGLRLIYYSQIVNDFQKGDIAEGYSVSREKKESFPLTVTSAQKNPTAFYLCASRDYSNTGELFFGEGSRLTVL.

The genes are TRBV6-5 and TRBJ1-4; 7 bases fit TRBD1. Losses at the gene ends were 6 bases for V and 6 bases for J; bases not matched to a gene: 10. Looked up from germline, CDR1 is MNHEY and CDR2 is SVGAGI. The length of the CDR3 is 15 residues. The CDR3 loop is CASRSTGLVDEKLFF. The CDR3 region has the DNA TGTGCCAGCAGGTCGACAGGGCTCGTGGATGAAAAACTGTTTTTT.

The V and J genes are TRBV5-1 and TRBJ1-2; TRBD1 matches 7 bases. This CDR3 has 18 amino acids. The germline V gene has CDR1 SGHRS and CDR2 YFSETQ. V shed 3 bases and J 1 base; nucleotides not matched to a gene: 15. In DNA, the CDR3 is TGCGCCAGCAGCTCCCGACCCCGACAGGGCCCATTTAACTATGGCTACACCTTC. Protein: CASSSRPRQGPFNYGYTF.

This chain connects TRBV5-6 to TRBJ1-2; D is possibly TRBD1 (5 bases). Trimming took 1 base from V and 6 from J, leaving 7 bases between them. The CDR3 spans 12 residues. Germline loops: CDR1 SGHDT, CDR2 YYEEEE. The CDR3 spells CASSLFRDGYTF. The CDR3 DNA follows: TGTGCCAGCAGCTTGTTCAGGGATGGCTACACCTTC.

The chain uses TRBV25-1 and TRBJ1-2; the match to TRBD1 covers 8 bases. The ends lost 3 bases at V and 4 bases at J; junction bases unmatched: 10. The germline V gene encodes CDR1 MGHDK and CDR2 SYGVNS. The CDR3 extends over 16 amino acids. CDR3 loop: CASSDLRTGRSYGYTF. The CDR3 region has the DNA TGTGCCAGCAGTGACCTCCGGACAGGGAGAAGCTATGGCTACACCTTC.

For the CDR3, the DNA is TGTGCCAGCAGCTATGTGGGAGCGGCAGATACGCAGTATTTT. It specifies CASSYVGAADTQYF. The chain is built from TRBV5-4 and TRBJ2-3, with D perhaps matching TRBD2 (5 bases). The V end lost 3 bases, the J end lost 4 bases, and 12 bases lay between the germline ends. The CDR3 spans 14 residues. The germline gives CDR1 SGHNT, CDR2 YYREEE (reference sequence).

The genes are TRBV5-6 and TRBJ2-1; D remains unclear. Per germline, CDR1 SGHDT and CDR2 YYEEEE. V was pared by 3 bases and J by 5 bases, with 6 bases between. The CDR3 loop spans 12 amino acids. The CDR3 sequence: CASSSVNNEQFF. CDR3 nucleotides: TGTGCCAGCAGCTCCGTAAACAATGAGCAGTTCTTC. The full variable domain, its missing parts supplied by reference TRBV5-6 and TRBJ2-1, is DAGVTQSPTHLIKTRGQQVTLRCSPKSGHDTVSWYQQALGQGPQFIFQYYEEEERQRGNFPDRFSGHQFPNYSSELNVNALLLGDSALYLCASSSVNNEQFFGPGTRLTVL.

The rearrangement joins TRBV18 to TRBJ2-5; TRBD2 agrees at 10 bases. The trim removed 6 bases at V and 5 bases at J, leaving 9 bases unmatched. Per germline, CDR1 KGHSH and CDR2 LQKENI. The CDR3 consists of 15 residues. CDR3 sequence: CASSSLAGGGETQYF. CDR3 sequence (DNA): TGTGCCAGCTCTTCGTTAGCGGGGGGCGGCGAGACCCAGTACTTC. Looking up the rest from reference TRBV18 and TRBJ2-5 gives the full variable domain: NAGVMQNPRHLVRRRGQEARLRCSPMKGHSHVYWYRQLPEEGLKFMVYLQKENIIDESGMPKERFSAEFPKEGPSILRIQQVVRGDSAAYFCASSSLAGGGETQYFGPGTRLLVL.

This clone has a handful of counts. The rearrangement uses TRBV6-1 and TRBJ1-2, with D perhaps TRBD1 (6 bases). This CDR3 has 16 residues. From germline, CDR1 is MNHNS and CDR2 SASEGT. Trimming left V 4 bases short and J 0 bases short, with 15 bases between. The DNA for the CDR3 is TGTGCCAGCAGTGGAAGGCCCCAGGGGTCTAACTATGGCTACACCTTC. Protein sequence: CASSGRPQGSNYGYTF.

The chain's CDR3 is CASSLDGQNYEQYF. The CDR3 nucleotides read TGTGCCAGCAGCTTAGATGGACAGAACTACGAGCAGTACTTC. V is TRBV7-3 and J is TRBJ2-7; D is perhaps TRBD1 (6 bases). V was pared by 2 bases and J by 3 bases, with 11 bases between. This CDR3 has 14 residues. Germline CDR1 and CDR2: SGHTA and FQGTGA.

As concerns this clone: Mismatch with germline at one junction end may stem from a read error. CDR3 region: CASSLAGGGYNEQFF. The CDR3 bases are TGTGCCAGCAGTTTAGCGGGAGGAGGATACAATGAGCAGTTCTTC. V and J are TRBV11-3 and TRBJ2-1; 10 bases match TRBD2. CDR3 length: 15 amino acids. CDR1 is SGHNT, CDR2 YENEEA, per germline.